A selection of T cell receptor beta chains follows, all from one sample in a study of technical replicates of blood from several donors. The data were produced by immunoSEQ multiplex PCR, yet TCRdb's version contains in-frame clones alone and is incomplete. The repertoire holds about 82,000 clones, with 96% as singletons. Specimen: T cells isolated from PBMCs. Receptor source: a human donor in good health. Each CDR3 is given with its conserved first and last residue. The D gene is left open where the match is weak. Some rows mark clone size as missing; the rest say once, few, many or name a class of expanded clone.

D gene: -; clone size: once; J gene: TRBJ2-5; V gene: TRBV7-2; CDR3 protein: CASSLTAGTQYF; CDR3 DNA: TGTGCCAGCAGCTTGACAGCGGGGACCCAGTACTTC
D gene: -; clone size: -; J gene: TRBJ1-2; V gene: TRBV7-2; CDR3 protein: CASSLVRELLRARYGYTF; CDR3 DNA: TGTGCCAGCAGCTTAGTTAGGGAGTTGTTGCGGGCTCGGTATGGCTACACCTTC
D gene: TRBD2; clone size: -; J gene: TRBJ2-3; V gene: TRBV7-3; CDR3 protein: CASSLISGRAGDTQYF; CDR3 DNA: TGTGCCAGCAGCTTAATTAGCGGGAGGGCCGGGGATACGCAGTATTTT
D gene: -; clone size: once; J gene: TRBJ2-7; V gene: TRBV7-2; CDR3 protein: CASSLDARNSYEQYF; CDR3 DNA: TGTGCCAGCAGCTTAGACGCGCGGAACTCCTACGAGCAGTACTTC
D gene: TRBD1; clone size: -; J gene: TRBJ2-2; V gene: TRBV10-3; CDR3 protein: CAIRTPGTENTGELFF; CDR3 DNA: TGTGCCATCAGGACCCCCGGGACAGAGAACACCGGGGAGCTGTTTTTT
D gene: TRBD1; clone size: -; J gene: TRBJ1-1; V gene: TRBV5-4; CDR3 protein: CASSLGQGLGDTEAFF; CDR3 DNA: TGTGCCAGCAGCCTAGGACAGGGCCTAGGGGACACTGAAGCTTTCTTT
D gene: -; clone size: -; J gene: TRBJ2-2; V gene: TRBV27; CDR3 protein: CASRAGHFTGELFF; CDR3 DNA: TGTGCCAGCAGAGCAGGACATTTTACCGGGGAGCTGTTTTTT
D gene: -; clone size: -; J gene: TRBJ2-2; V gene: TRBV6-4; CDR3 protein: CASTPGTNTGELFF; CDR3 DNA: TGTGCCAGCACCCCGGGGACGAACACCGGGGAGCTGTTTTTT
D gene: TRBD2; clone size: -; J gene: TRBJ2-6; V gene: TRBV2; CDR3 protein: CASTGLAGTSGANVLTF; CDR3 DNA: TGTGCCAGCACCGGACTAGCGGGAACTTCTGGGGCCAACGTCCTGACTTTC
D gene: -; clone size: -; J gene: TRBJ2-2; V gene: TRBV28; CDR3 protein: CASIPYRALTGELFF; CDR3 DNA: TGTGCCAGCATTCCGTACAGGGCCCTCACCGGGGAGCTGTTTTTT
D gene: TRBD2; clone size: -; J gene: TRBJ2-7; V gene: TRBV7-6; CDR3 protein: CASSLLAGGNEQYF; CDR3 DNA: TGTGCCAGCAGCTTACTAGCGGGAGGGAACGAGCAGTACTTC
D gene: -; clone size: -; J gene: TRBJ2-2; V gene: TRBV11-2; CDR3 protein: CASSLGIQGRGTGELFF; CDR3 DNA: TGTGCCAGCAGCTTAGGAATCCAGGGGCGCGGCACCGGGGAGCTGTTTTTT
D gene: -; clone size: -; J gene: TRBJ1-3; V gene: TRBV6-1; CDR3 protein: CASFEFFSGNTIYF; CDR3 DNA: TGTGCCAGCTTCGAGTTTTTCTCTGGAAACACCATATATTTT
D gene: -; clone size: -; J gene: TRBJ1-1; V gene: TRBV6-5; CDR3 protein: CASSYSGRNTEAFF; CDR3 DNA: TGTGCCAGCAGTTACTCGGGCAGAAACACTGAAGCTTTCTTT
D gene: TRBD2; clone size: -; J gene: TRBJ2-7; V gene: TRBV9; CDR3 protein: CASSISGLANEQYF; CDR3 DNA: TGTGCCAGCAGCATATCGGGACTAGCTAACGAGCAGTACTTC
D gene: -; clone size: -; J gene: TRBJ1-1; V gene: TRBV4-1; CDR3 protein: CASSRGGTTEAFF; CDR3 DNA: TGCGCCAGCAGCCGGGGGGGGACCACTGAAGCTTTCTTT
D gene: TRBD2; clone size: -; J gene: TRBJ2-7; V gene: TRBV27; CDR3 protein: CASSQLAGVYEQYF; CDR3 DNA: TGTGCCAGCAGTCAACTAGCGGGAGTCTACGAGCAGTACTTC
D gene: TRBD1; clone size: -; J gene: TRBJ2-7; V gene: TRBV30; CDR3 protein: CAWSLDRGYYEQYF; CDR3 DNA: TGTGCCTGGAGTCTGGACAGGGGATACTACGAGCAGTACTTC
D gene: TRBD2; clone size: -; J gene: TRBJ2-5; V gene: TRBV9; CDR3 protein: CASSSGSSGVQETQYF; CDR3 DNA: TGTGCCAGCAGCTCAGGTTCTAGCGGGGTTCAAGAGACCCAGTACTTC
D gene: TRBD2; clone size: -; J gene: TRBJ2-1; V gene: TRBV9; CDR3 protein: CASSPLGGTSGRGEQFF; CDR3 DNA: TGTGCCAGCAGCCCACTGGGCGGGACTAGCGGGAGGGGGGAGCAGTTCTTC
D gene: TRBD1; clone size: -; J gene: TRBJ2-1; V gene: TRBV19; CDR3 protein: CASSIDGTGGGTYNEQFF; CDR3 DNA: TGTGCCAGTAGTATAGATGGGACAGGGGGCGGCACCTACAATGAGCAGTTCTTC
D gene: TRBD1; clone size: few; J gene: TRBJ1-1; V gene: TRBV11-1; CDR3 protein: CASSSDRGREAFF; CDR3 DNA: TGTGCCAGCAGCTCGGACAGGGGTAGGGAAGCTTTCTTT
D gene: -; clone size: -; J gene: TRBJ1-3; V gene: TRBV19; CDR3 protein: CASSIQFGNTIYF; CDR3 DNA: TGTGCCAGTAGTATCCAGTTTGGAAACACCATATATTTT
D gene: TRBD1; clone size: -; J gene: TRBJ2-5; V gene: TRBV10-1; CDR3 protein: CASSLRQGGKETQYF; CDR3 DNA: TGCGCCAGCAGTCTCCGACAGGGGGGAAAAGAGACCCAGTACTTC
D gene: -; clone size: -; J gene: TRBJ1-1; V gene: TRBV29-1; CDR3 protein: CSVTEGRMNTEAFF; CDR3 DNA: TGCAGCGTTACGGAGGGAAGGATGAACACTGAAGCTTTCTTT
D gene: -; clone size: few; J gene: TRBJ1-3; V gene: TRBV30; CDR3 protein: CAWRLGGTGNTIYF; CDR3 DNA: TGTGCCTGGAGACTGGGGGGGACTGGAAACACCATATATTTT
D gene: TRBD2; clone size: -; J gene: TRBJ2-1; V gene: TRBV5-4; CDR3 protein: CASSAGLAGRVEQFF; CDR3 DNA: TGTGCCAGCAGCGCGGGACTAGCGGGAAGAGTTGAGCAGTTCTTC
D gene: TRBD2; clone size: -; J gene: TRBJ2-1; V gene: TRBV6-5; CDR3 protein: CASTWGLAGHNEQFF; CDR3 DNA: TGTGCCAGCACCTGGGGACTAGCGGGACACAATGAGCAGTTCTTC
D gene: TRBD2; clone size: -; J gene: TRBJ2-1; V gene: TRBV7-9; CDR3 protein: CASSSHRLALFF; CDR3 DNA: TGTGCCAGCAGCTCCCACCGACTAGCCTTGTTCTTC
D gene: -; clone size: -; J gene: TRBJ1-1; V gene: TRBV7-8; CDR3 protein: CASSFDNSHTEAFF; CDR3 DNA: TGTGCCAGCAGCTTTGATAACAGCCACACTGAAGCTTTCTTT
D gene: TRBD1; clone size: -; J gene: TRBJ2-3; V gene: TRBV6-5; CDR3 protein: CASTGDSFTDTQYF; CDR3 DNA: TGTGCCAGCACTGGGGACAGCTTCACAGATACGCAGTATTTT
D gene: -; clone size: -; J gene: TRBJ2-6; V gene: TRBV18; CDR3 protein: CASSPAIANVLTF; CDR3 DNA: TGTGCCAGCTCACCAGCGATAGCCAACGTCCTGACTTTC
D gene: -; clone size: -; J gene: TRBJ1-5; V gene: TRBV6-5; CDR3 protein: CASSYGGGQPQHF; CDR3 DNA: TGTGCCAGCAGTTACGGGGGGGGACAGCCCCAGCATTTT
D gene: -; clone size: -; J gene: TRBJ2-7; V gene: TRBV21-1; CDR3 protein: CASSGRDKSYEQYF; CDR3 DNA: TGTGCCAGCAGCGGCCGGGACAAGTCCTACGAGCAGTACTTC
D gene: -; clone size: -; J gene: TRBJ1-2; V gene: TRBV5-5; CDR3 protein: CASSGGKLVPGYTF; CDR3 DNA: TGTGCCAGCAGCGGCGGTAAATTAGTACCGGGCTACACCTTC